This T cell receptor beta chain was captured in a study of CD8+ T cells in alopecia areata. Overall study context: Among treated patients, oral tofacitinib was administered at 5 to 10 mg twice daily.

Once RNA had been extracted, it was reverse transcribed into cDNA to act as the sequencing template. The table came from immunoSEQ multiplex PCR; TCRdb's copy has only in-frame clones and leaves some out. The sample carries 80,000 to 100,000 clones, around 38% recorded once. Regarding the study as a whole: Alphabeta T cells residing in normal skin are also sequenced in scalp samples.

CDR1 and CDR2 (germline): SGHTA, FQGNSA. Trimming removed 0 bases at V and 2 bases at J, with 11 bases between. The CDR3 sequence is 15 residues long. This clone was counted a few times. No antigen is known for it. The V and J genes are TRBV7-2 and TRBJ2-7; D not resolved. Sequenced: CD4+ T cells sorted from blood. The source of this sequence is a human donor with alopecia areata. CDR3 DNA: TGTGCCAGCAGCTTAGCGCTGGCCGTAACCTACGAGCAGTACTTC. This sequence encodes CASSLALAVTYEQYF.